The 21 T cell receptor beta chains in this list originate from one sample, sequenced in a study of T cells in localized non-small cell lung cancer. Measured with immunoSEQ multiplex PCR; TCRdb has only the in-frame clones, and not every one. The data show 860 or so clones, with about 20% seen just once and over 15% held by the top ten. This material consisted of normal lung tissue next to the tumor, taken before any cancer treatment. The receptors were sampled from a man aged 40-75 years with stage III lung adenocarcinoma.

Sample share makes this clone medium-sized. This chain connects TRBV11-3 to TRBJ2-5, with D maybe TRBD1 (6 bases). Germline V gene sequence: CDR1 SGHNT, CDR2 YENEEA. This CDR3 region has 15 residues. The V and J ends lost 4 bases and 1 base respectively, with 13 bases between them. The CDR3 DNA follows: TGTGCCAGCAGCTGGGACACATCCACCCAAGAGACCCAGTACTTC. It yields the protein CASSWDTSTQETQYF.

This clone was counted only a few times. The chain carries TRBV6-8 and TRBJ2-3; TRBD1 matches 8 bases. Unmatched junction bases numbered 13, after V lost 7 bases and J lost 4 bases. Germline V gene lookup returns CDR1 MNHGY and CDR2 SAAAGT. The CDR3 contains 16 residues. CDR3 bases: TGTGCCAGCAAACCAACAGGGGGTGGGGGGCCAGATACGCAGTATTTT. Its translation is CASKPTGGGGPDTQYF.

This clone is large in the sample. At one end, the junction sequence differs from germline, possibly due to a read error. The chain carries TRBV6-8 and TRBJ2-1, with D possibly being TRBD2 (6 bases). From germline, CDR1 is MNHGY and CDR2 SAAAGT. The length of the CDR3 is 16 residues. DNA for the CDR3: TGTGCCAGCAGTGACTCGGGTAGCGGTGACTACAATGAGCAGTTCTTC. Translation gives CASSDSGSGDYNEQFF.

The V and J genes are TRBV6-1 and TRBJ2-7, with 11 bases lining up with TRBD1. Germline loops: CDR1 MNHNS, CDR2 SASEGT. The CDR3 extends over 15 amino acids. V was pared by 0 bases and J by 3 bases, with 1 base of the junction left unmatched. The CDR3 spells CASSEAGTGGYEQYF. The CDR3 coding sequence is TGTGCCAGCAGTGAAGCCGGGACAGGGGGCTACGAGCAGTACTTC.

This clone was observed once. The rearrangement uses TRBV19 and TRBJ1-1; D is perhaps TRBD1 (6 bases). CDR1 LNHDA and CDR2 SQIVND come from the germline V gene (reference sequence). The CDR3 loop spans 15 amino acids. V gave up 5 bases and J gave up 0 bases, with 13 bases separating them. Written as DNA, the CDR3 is TGTGCCAGTAGTTCCCTCGGACAGATGAACACTGAAGCTTTCTTT. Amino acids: CASSSLGQMNTEAFF.

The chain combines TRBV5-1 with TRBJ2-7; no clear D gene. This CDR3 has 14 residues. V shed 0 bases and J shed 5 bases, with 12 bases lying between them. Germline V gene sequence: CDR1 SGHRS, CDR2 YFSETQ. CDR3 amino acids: CASSLGDEVNEQYF. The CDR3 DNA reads TGCGCCAGCAGCTTGGGAGACGAGGTCAACGAGCAGTACTTC.

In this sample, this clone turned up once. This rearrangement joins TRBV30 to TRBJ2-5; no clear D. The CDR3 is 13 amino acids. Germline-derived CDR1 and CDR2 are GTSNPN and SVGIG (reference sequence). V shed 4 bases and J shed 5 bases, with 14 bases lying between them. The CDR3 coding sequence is TGTGCCTGGACGCTAACTACGAGGGAGACCCAGTACTTC. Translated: CAWTLTTRETQYF. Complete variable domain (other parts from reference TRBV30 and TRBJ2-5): SQTIHQWPATLVQPVGSPLSLECTVEGTSNPNLYWYRQAAGRGLQLLFYSVGIGQISSEVPQNLSASRPQDRQFILSSKKLLLSDSGFYLCAWTLTTRETQYFGPGTRLLVL.

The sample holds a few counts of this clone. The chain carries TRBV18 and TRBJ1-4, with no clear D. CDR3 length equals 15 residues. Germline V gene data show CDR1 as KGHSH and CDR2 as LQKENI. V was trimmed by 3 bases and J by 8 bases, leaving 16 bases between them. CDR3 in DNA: TGTGCCAGCTCACCTAGGGCCCCCGGACTCGAAAAACTGTTTTTT. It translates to CASSPRAPGLEKLFF.

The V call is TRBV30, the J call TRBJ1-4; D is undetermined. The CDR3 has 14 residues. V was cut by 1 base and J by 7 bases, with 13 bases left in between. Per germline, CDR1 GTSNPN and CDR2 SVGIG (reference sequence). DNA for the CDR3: TGTGCCTGGAGTGCACCTAGTATAACTGAAAAACTGTTTTTT. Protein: CAWSAPSITEKLFF.

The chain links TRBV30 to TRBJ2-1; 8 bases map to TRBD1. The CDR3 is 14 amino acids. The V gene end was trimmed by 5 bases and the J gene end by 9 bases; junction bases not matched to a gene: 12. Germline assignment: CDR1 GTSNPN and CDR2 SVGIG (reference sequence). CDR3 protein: CAWGRGQWVTEQFF. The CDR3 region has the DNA TGTGCCTGGGGCAGGGGGCAATGGGTGACTGAGCAGTTCTTC.

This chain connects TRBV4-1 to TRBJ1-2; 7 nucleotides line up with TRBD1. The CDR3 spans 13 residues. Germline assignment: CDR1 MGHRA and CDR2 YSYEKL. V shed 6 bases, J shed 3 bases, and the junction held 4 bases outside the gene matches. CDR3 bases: TGCGCCAGCAGGAGTACAGGGGACTATGGCTACACCTTC. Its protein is CASRSTGDYGYTF.

The CDR3 loop is CASKLAAGQETQYF. In DNA form, the CDR3 reads TGTGCCAGTAAACTAGCGGCAGGGCAAGAGACCCAGTACTTC. The chain links TRBV19 to TRBJ2-5; 8 nucleotides align to TRBD2. CDR3 length equals 14 residues. Germline CDR1 reads LNHDA; CDR2 reads SQIVND (reference sequence). V shed 7 bases and J 2 bases; nucleotides not matched to a gene: 6.

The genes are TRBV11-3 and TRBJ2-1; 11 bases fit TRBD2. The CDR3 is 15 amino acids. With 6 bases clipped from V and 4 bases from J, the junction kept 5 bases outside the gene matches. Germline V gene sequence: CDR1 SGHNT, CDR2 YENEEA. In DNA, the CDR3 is TGTGCCAGCAGGCCGGGACTAGCGGTTTACAATGAGCAGTTCTTC. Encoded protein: CASRPGLAVYNEQFF. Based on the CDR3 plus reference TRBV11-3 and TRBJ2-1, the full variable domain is EAGVVQSPRYKIIEKKQPVAFWCNPISGHNTLYWYLQNLGQGPELLIRYENEEAVDDSQLPKDRFSAERLKGVDSTLKIQPAELGDSAVYLCASRPGLAVYNEQFFGPGTRLTVL.

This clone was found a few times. The CDR3 spells CASSRTGTSDYNEQFF. The CDR3 nucleotides read TGTGCCAGCAGCCGGACCGGGACTAGCGACTACAATGAGCAGTTCTTC. V and J are TRBV11-3 and TRBJ2-1; 10 nucleotides align to TRBD2. V lost 5 bases to trimming and J lost 3 bases; unmatched junction nucleotides: 7. CDR1 and CDR2 from the germline V gene are SGHNT and YENEEA. This CDR3 has 16 residues.

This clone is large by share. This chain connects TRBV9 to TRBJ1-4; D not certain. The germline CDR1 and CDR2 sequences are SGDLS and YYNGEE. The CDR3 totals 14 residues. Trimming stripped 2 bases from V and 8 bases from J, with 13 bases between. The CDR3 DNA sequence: TGTGCCAGCAGCGTGGGTGGAGATGGGGAAAAACTGTTTTTT. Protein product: CASSVGGDGEKLFF.

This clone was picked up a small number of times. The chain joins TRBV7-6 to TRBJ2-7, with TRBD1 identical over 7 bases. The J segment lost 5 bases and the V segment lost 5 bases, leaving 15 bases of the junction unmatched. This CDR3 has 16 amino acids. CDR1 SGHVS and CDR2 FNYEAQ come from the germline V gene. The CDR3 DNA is TGTGCCAGCAGCGATTCATGGCGGCAGGGGGTCGACGAGCAGTACTTC. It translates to CASSDSWRQGVDEQYF.

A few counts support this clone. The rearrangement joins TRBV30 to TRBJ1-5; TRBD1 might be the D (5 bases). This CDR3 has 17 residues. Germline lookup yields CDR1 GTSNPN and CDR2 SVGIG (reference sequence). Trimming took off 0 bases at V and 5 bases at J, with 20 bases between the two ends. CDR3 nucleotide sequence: TGTGCCTGGAGTGTTGGTGGGGCCGAAGGAACCTATCAGCCCCAGCATTTT. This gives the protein CAWSVGGAEGTYQPQHF.

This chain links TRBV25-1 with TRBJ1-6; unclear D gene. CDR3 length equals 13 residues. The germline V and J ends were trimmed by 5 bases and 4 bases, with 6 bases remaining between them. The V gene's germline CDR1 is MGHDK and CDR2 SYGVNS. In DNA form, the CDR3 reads TGTGCCAGCAGTCCCAAGTATAATTCACCCCTCCACTTT. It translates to CASSPKYNSPLHF.

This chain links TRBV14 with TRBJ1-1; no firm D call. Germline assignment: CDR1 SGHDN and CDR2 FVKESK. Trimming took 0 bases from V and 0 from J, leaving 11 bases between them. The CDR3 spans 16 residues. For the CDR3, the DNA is TGTGCCAGCAGCCAAGATGGCGCTCCCCTGAACACTGAAGCTTTCTTT. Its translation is CASSQDGAPLNTEAFF.

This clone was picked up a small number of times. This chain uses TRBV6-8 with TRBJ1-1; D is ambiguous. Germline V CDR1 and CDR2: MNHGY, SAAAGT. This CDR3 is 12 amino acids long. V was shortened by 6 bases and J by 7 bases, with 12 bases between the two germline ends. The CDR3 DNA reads TGTGCCAGCAGCCCACGGGGTGGTGAAGCTTTCTTT. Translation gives CASSPRGGEAFF.

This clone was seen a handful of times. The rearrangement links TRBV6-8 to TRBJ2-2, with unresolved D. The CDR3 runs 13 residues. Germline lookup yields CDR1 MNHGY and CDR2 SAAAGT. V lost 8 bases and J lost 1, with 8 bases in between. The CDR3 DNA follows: TGTGCCAGCTTCTGGCAGAACACCGGGGAGCTGTTTTTT. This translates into CASFWQNTGELFF.